These T cell receptor beta chains were read from a single sample in a study of T cells and Merkel cell carcinoma outcomes. Profiled with immunoSEQ multiplex PCR; TCRdb holds only in-frame clones, not every one. The data show about 6,000 clones, approximately 77% seen once. Source material: tumor tissue from Merkel cell carcinoma. These receptor sequences come from a human donor with Merkel cell carcinoma. Both conserved end residues are part of each CDR3. Fields, in order: V gene, clone size, J gene, D gene, CDR3 DNA, CDR3 protein. A D gene is named only where the DNA matches it firmly. Expanded clones are given a class, and other clones once, few, many or no size at all.

v_call: TRBV7-6; clone_size: few; j_call: TRBJ2-7; d_call: .; cdr3_nt: TGTGCCAGCAGCTCCGCCGAGGGGGAGCAGTACTTC; cdr3_aa: CASSSAEGEQYF
v_call: TRBV6-5; clone_size: .; j_call: TRBJ1-1; d_call: .; cdr3_nt: TGTGCTACGGGCCCGAACACTGAAGCTTTCTTT; cdr3_aa: CATGPNTEAFF
v_call: TRBV6-5; clone_size: .; j_call: TRBJ1-4; d_call: .; cdr3_nt: TGTGCCAGCAGTTCCCAGGGAGGGAGAACTAATGAAAAACTGTTTTTT; cdr3_aa: CASSSQGGRTNEKLFF
v_call: TRBV11-3; clone_size: .; j_call: TRBJ2-5; d_call: .; cdr3_nt: TGTGCCAGCAGCTTAGGAATCGGGGAGACCCAGTACTTC; cdr3_aa: CASSLGIGETQYF
v_call: TRBV4-2; clone_size: .; j_call: TRBJ1-1; d_call: .; cdr3_nt: TGTGCCAGCAGCCAAGATGTGAAGGGAGAAGCTTTCTTT; cdr3_aa: CASSQDVKGEAFF
v_call: TRBV29-1; clone_size: .; j_call: TRBJ2-5; d_call: .; cdr3_nt: TGCAGCGTCCTGGAGGGGGTAGAGACCCAGTACTTC; cdr3_aa: CSVLEGVETQYF
v_call: TRBV2; clone_size: .; j_call: TRBJ2-7; d_call: TRBD2; cdr3_nt: TGTGCCAGCAGTGAAAAGTCTAGCGGGAGTCGAGAGCAGTACTTC; cdr3_aa: CASSEKSSGSREQYF
v_call: TRBV16; clone_size: .; j_call: TRBJ2-5; d_call: .; cdr3_nt: TGTGCCAGCAGCCAAGCCGCGGGATTCCAAGAGATCCAGTACTTC; cdr3_aa: CASSQAAGFQEIQYF
v_call: TRBV12-5; clone_size: .; j_call: TRBJ1-1; d_call: .; cdr3_nt: TGTGCTAGTGGAGAGCAGGGAGGTGAAGCTTTCTTT; cdr3_aa: CASGEQGGEAFF
v_call: TRBV30; clone_size: .; j_call: TRBJ1-2; d_call: .; cdr3_nt: TGTGCCTGGAGTAGAGGGGTGGCTAACTATGGCTACACCTTC; cdr3_aa: CAWSRGVANYGYTF
v_call: TRBV11-3; clone_size: .; j_call: TRBJ2-2; d_call: .; cdr3_nt: TGTGCCAGCAGCTTCGGACGGAACACCAAGGAGCTGTTTTTT; cdr3_aa: CASSFGRNTKELFF
v_call: TRBV19; clone_size: .; j_call: TRBJ2-4; d_call: .; cdr3_nt: TGTGCCAGTAGCCAAAGCGCCGGGAACATTCAGTACTTC; cdr3_aa: CASSQSAGNIQYF
v_call: TRBV5-1; clone_size: .; j_call: TRBJ2-1; d_call: TRBD2; cdr3_nt: TGCGCCAGCAGCGGAACCGGGACTAGCGGGACCAAACTTTCCTACAATGAGCAGTTCTTC; cdr3_aa: CASSGTGTSGTKLSYNEQFF
v_call: TRBV5-1; clone_size: .; j_call: TRBJ2-5; d_call: .; cdr3_nt: TGCGCCAGCAAGGAAGCGGGCCAAGAGACCCAGTACTTC; cdr3_aa: CASKEAGQETQYF
v_call: TRBV7-9; clone_size: .; j_call: TRBJ2-4; d_call: .; cdr3_nt: TGTGCCAGCAGCTTATTTGAGGGAAGGGAGGTTGACATTCAGTACTTC; cdr3_aa: CASSLFEGREVDIQYF
v_call: TRBV7-9; clone_size: .; j_call: TRBJ2-7; d_call: TRBD2; cdr3_nt: TGTGCCAGCAGCTCCACTAGCGGTGAGGGCTCCTACGAGCAGTACTTC; cdr3_aa: CASSSTSGEGSYEQYF
v_call: TRBV11-3; clone_size: .; j_call: TRBJ2-3; d_call: .; cdr3_nt: TGTGCCAGCAGCTCTCGCCCCACAGATACGCAGTATTTT; cdr3_aa: CASSSRPTDTQYF
v_call: TRBV5-1; clone_size: once; j_call: TRBJ2-5; d_call: .; cdr3_nt: TGCGCCAGCAGCGAGGGGGGGCAAGAGACCCAGTACTTC; cdr3_aa: CASSEGGQETQYF
v_call: TRBV7-2; clone_size: .; j_call: TRBJ1-2; d_call: .; cdr3_nt: TGTGCCAGCAGCTTAGGATCCTTCCACTATGGCTACACCTTC; cdr3_aa: CASSLGSFHYGYTF
v_call: TRBV11-2; clone_size: .; j_call: TRBJ1-1; d_call: .; cdr3_nt: TGTGCCAGCAGCTGGGGAAGCCAGAACACTGAAGCTTTCTTT; cdr3_aa: CASSWGSQNTEAFF
v_call: TRBV7-6; clone_size: .; j_call: TRBJ2-7; d_call: .; cdr3_nt: TGTGCCAGCAGCTTAGCGTTCGGACCGAGCTACGAGCAGTACTTC; cdr3_aa: CASSLAFGPSYEQYF
v_call: TRBV6-1; clone_size: .; j_call: TRBJ2-7; d_call: .; cdr3_nt: TGTGCCAGCAGTTCGCTATCGGGAAGCCGCGTCGAACAGTACTTC; cdr3_aa: CASSSLSGSRVEQYF
v_call: TRBV15; clone_size: .; j_call: TRBJ2-2; d_call: .; cdr3_nt: TGTGCCACCAGCAGTCCCGGGACTGAGAACACCGGGGAGCTGTTTTTT; cdr3_aa: CATSSPGTENTGELFF
v_call: TRBV5-1; clone_size: .; j_call: TRBJ2-2; d_call: TRBD1; cdr3_nt: TGCGCCAGCAGCTTGATGGGACAGGGCGGCACCACCGGGGAGCTGTTTTTT; cdr3_aa: CASSLMGQGGTTGELFF
v_call: TRBV10-3; clone_size: .; j_call: TRBJ2-1; d_call: TRBD2; cdr3_nt: TGTGCCATCAGGGGGAGCGGGAGGTCCTACAATGAGCAGTTCTTC; cdr3_aa: CAIRGSGRSYNEQFF
v_call: TRBV2; clone_size: .; j_call: TRBJ1-1; d_call: TRBD1; cdr3_nt: TGTGCCAGCACGGGACAGGGAAACACTGAAGCTTTCTTT; cdr3_aa: CASTGQGNTEAFF
v_call: TRBV5-4; clone_size: .; j_call: TRBJ2-3; d_call: TRBD2; cdr3_nt: TGTGCCAGCAGACTAGCGGGAGGAAGAGATACGCAGTATTTT; cdr3_aa: CASRLAGGRDTQYF
v_call: TRBV7-6; clone_size: .; j_call: TRBJ2-7; d_call: .; cdr3_nt: TGTGCCAGCAGCTTAGAAAGGGGTGGGGAGCAGTACTTC; cdr3_aa: CASSLERGGEQYF
v_call: TRBV10-3; clone_size: .; j_call: TRBJ2-5; d_call: TRBD2; cdr3_nt: TGTGCCACGGGACTAGCGGGGGGTCAAGAGACCCAGTACTTC; cdr3_aa: CATGLAGGQETQYF
v_call: TRBV18; clone_size: .; j_call: TRBJ2-7; d_call: .; cdr3_nt: TGTGCCAGCTCACCTAACTCCTACGAGCAGTACTTC; cdr3_aa: CASSPNSYEQYF
v_call: TRBV28; clone_size: .; j_call: TRBJ2-3; d_call: .; cdr3_nt: TGTGCCAGCAGTTTACTGGTCGGGAAAGGAGATACGCAGTATTTT; cdr3_aa: CASSLLVGKGDTQYF
v_call: TRBV7-9; clone_size: .; j_call: TRBJ2-1; d_call: .; cdr3_nt: TGTGCCAGCAGCGGAGGACAGTCCCCCTACAATGAGCAGTTCTTC; cdr3_aa: CASSGGQSPYNEQFF
v_call: TRBV6-5; clone_size: .; j_call: TRBJ2-5; d_call: .; cdr3_nt: TGTGCCAGCAGGCTAACCCGGAGAGAGACCCAGTACTTC; cdr3_aa: CASRLTRRETQYF
v_call: TRBV5-5; clone_size: .; j_call: TRBJ2-6; d_call: TRBD1; cdr3_nt: TGTGCCAGTCGAAGACAGGGGATATCTGGGGCCAACGTCCTGACTTTC; cdr3_aa: CASRRQGISGANVLTF